What follows is one TCR beta chain and its context. Clones were read by immunoSEQ multiplex PCR, and TCRdb kept only the in-frame ones, dropping some. The sample shows some 27,000 clones, 95% of them seen only once. This sample is drawn from a study of B cell selection in AIRE deficiency. This CDR3 contains 11 residues. Trimming left V 4 bases short and J 10 bases short, with 8 bases between. Germline V gene lookup returns CDR1 SGHTA and CDR2 FQGNSA. Sorting defined conventional CD4 T cells as CD4+CD127+. This chain uses TRBV7-2 with TRBJ2-1; a possible D gene is TRBD2 (6 bases). Sequencing input: CD4+CD127+ conventional T cells sorted from PBMCs. The receptor was derived from a human donor in good health. Here the CDR3 reads CASSSGGEQFF. DNA for the CDR3: TGTGCCAGCAGCTCCGGGGGAGAGCAGTTCTTC. Full variable domain (rest looked up from reference TRBV7-2 and TRBJ2-1): GAGVSQSPSNKVTEKGKDVELRCDPISGHTALYWYRQSLGQGLEFLIYFQGNSAPDKSGLPSDRFSAERTGGSVSTLTIQRTQQEDSAVYLCASSSGGEQFFGPGTRLTVL.